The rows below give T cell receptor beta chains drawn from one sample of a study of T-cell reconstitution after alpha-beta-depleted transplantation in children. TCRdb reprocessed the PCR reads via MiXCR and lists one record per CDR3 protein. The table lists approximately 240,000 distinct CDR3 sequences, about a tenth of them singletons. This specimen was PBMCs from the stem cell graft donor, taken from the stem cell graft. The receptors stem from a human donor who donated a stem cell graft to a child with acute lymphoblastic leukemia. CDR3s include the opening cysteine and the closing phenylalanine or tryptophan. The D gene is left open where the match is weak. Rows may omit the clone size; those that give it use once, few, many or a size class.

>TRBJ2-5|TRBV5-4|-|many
TGTGCCAGCAGCAACGGGACCCTTCTTTTCTTGAGGGAGACCCAGTACTTC
CASSNGTLLFLRETQYF
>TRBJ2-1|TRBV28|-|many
TGTGCCAGCAGTTATAGGATGGGCGGCTCCTACAATGAGCAGTTCTTC
CASSYRMGGSYNEQFF
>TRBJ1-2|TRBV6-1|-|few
TGTGCCAGCAGGCCCCGCGTGGGGCACTATGGCTACACCTTC
CASRPRVGHYGYTF
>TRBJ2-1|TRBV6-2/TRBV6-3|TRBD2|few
TGTGCCAGCACCCCACTAGCGGGGGGCCCCCATGAGCAGTTCTTC
CASTPLAGGPHEQFF
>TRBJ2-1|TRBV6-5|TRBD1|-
TGTGCCAGCAGTTCGGACAGGAGCTCCTACAATGAGCAGTTCTTC
CASSSDRSSYNEQFF
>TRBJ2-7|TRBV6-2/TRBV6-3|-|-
TGTGCCAGCAGCCGGGGCCCCACACCTTCGGACGAGCAGTACTTC
CASSRGPTPSDEQYF
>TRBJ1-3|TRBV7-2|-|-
TGTGCCAGCAGCTTAGCGTGGGGAAACACCATATATTTT
CASSLAWGNTIYF
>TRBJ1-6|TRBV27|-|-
TGTGCCAGCAGTTTACTTGATTCACCCCTCCACTTT
CASSLLDSPLHF
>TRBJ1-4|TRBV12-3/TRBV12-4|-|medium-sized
TGTGCCAGCAGTTTGCGGCCAACTAATGAAAAACTGTTTTTT
CASSLRPTNEKLFF
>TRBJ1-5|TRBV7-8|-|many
TGTGCCAGCAGCCCCTTCAGCAATCAGCCCCAGCATTTT
CASSPFSNQPQHF
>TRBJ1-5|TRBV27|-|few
TGTGCCAGCAAACGGGGCCAACAGCCCCAGCATTTT
CASKRGQQPQHF
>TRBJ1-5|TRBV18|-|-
TGTGCCAGCTCAATTAGGGGGGATGCCAATCAGCCCCAGCATTTT
CASSIRGDANQPQHF
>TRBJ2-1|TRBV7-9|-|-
TGTGCCGCGTCTCCTTCCAGTGGGGGGGCCGGGGGTGAGCAGTTCTTC
CAASPSSGGAGGEQFF
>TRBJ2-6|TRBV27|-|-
TGTGCCAGCAGTTTAAACGACTTCTCTGGGGCCAACGTCCTGACTTTC
CASSLNDFSGANVLTF
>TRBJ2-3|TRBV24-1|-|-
TGTGCCACCAGTCAAGAGGGAATGATAGATACGCAGTATTTT
CATSQEGMIDTQYF
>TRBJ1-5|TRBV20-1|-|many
TGCAGAGGGACTAGCCAGGGCAATCAGCCCCAGCATTTT
CRGTSQGNQPQHF
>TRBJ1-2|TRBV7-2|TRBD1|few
TGTGCCAGCAGCGGAAGGACAGGGACTGGCTACACCTTC
CASSGRTGTGYTF
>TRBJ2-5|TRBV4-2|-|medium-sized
TGTGCCAGCAGCCTTCCAGGGTCAGGGGAGACCCAGTACTTC
CASSLPGSGETQYF
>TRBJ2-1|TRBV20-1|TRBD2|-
TGCAGTGCTATCTCCGGGACTAGTCGGTTCTTC
CSAISGTSRFF
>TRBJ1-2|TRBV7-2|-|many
TGTGCCAGCAGCCCTGACGGATCTAACTATGGCTACACCTTC
CASSPDGSNYGYTF
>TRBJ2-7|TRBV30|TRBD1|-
TGTGCCTGGAGGGACAGGGGGGCCTCCTACGAGCAGTACTTC
CAWRDRGASYEQYF
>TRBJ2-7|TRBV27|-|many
TGTGCCAGCAGTTTACGGGCAGGGACCCTCTACGAGCAGTACTTC
CASSLRAGTLYEQYF
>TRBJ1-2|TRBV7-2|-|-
TGTGCCAGCAGCACCAGGGGTTCTAACTATGGCTACACCTTC
CASSTRGSNYGYTF
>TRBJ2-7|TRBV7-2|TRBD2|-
TGTGCCAGCAGCTTAGTTAGCGGGGGGACCTACGAGCAGTACTTC
CASSLVSGGTYEQYF
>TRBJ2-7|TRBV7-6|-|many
TGTGCCAGCAGCTTATCTAGCACCTACGAGCAGTACTTC
CASSLSSTYEQYF
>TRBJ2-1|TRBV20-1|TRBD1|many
TGCAGTGCCGATGCGGGGCGGGGACAGGGCACTGAGCAGTTCTTC
CSADAGRGQGTEQFF
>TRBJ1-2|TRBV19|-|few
TGTGCCACACAAGATGGGATAGGGGGCTACACCTTC
CATQDGIGGYTF
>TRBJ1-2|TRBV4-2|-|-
TGTGCCAGCAGCCAACAACCTGGGGAGAACTATGGCTACACCTTC
CASSQQPGENYGYTF
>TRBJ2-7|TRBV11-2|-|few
TGTGCCAGCAGCGTGTACGGGGGGCCCTACGAGCAGTACTTC
CASSVYGGPYEQYF
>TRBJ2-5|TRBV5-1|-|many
TGCGCCAGCAGCTTGACCTTAGAATCTCGAGAGACCCAGTACTTC
CASSLTLESRETQYF
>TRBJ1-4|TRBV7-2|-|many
TGTGCCAGCAGCTTCGGAACTAATGAAAAACTGTTTTTT
CASSFGTNEKLFF
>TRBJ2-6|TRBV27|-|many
TGTGCCAGCAGTTTATTGGGAGGGGGATCTGGGGCCAACGTCCTGACTTTC
CASSLLGGGSGANVLTF
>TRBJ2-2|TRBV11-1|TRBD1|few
TGTGCCAGCAGCTTAGGGGAAATCAAGCCCGGACAGGGGGCGAACACCGGGGAGCTGTTTTTT
CASSLGEIKPGQGANTGELFF
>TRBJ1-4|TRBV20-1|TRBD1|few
TGCAGTGCAGGGACAGGGGGTGAAAAACTGTTTTTT
CSAGTGGEKLFF
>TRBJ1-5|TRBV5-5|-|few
TGTGCCAGCAGGACAGATTATAGCAATCAGCCCCAGCATTTT
CASRTDYSNQPQHF
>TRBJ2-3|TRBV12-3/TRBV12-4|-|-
TGTGCCAGCAGTAGCCAGGGGATGATAGATACGCAGTATTTT
CASSSQGMIDTQYF
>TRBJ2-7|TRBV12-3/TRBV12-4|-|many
TGTGCCAGCAGTTCGCTAGGGGGCTACGAGCAGTACTTC
CASSSLGGYEQYF
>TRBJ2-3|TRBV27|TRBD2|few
TGTGCCAGCAGTTTACAGCGGGGACCCACAGATACGCAGTATTTT
CASSLQRGPTDTQYF
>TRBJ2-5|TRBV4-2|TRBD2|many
TGTGCCAGCAGCCAAACTAGCGGGGAGACCCAGTACTTC
CASSQTSGETQYF
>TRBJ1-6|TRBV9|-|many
TGTGCCAGCAGCGTAAATTCACCCCTCCACTTT
CASSVNSPLHF
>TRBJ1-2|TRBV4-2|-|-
TGTGCCAGCAGCCCTAACCCTATGGGGGACGGCTACACCTTC
CASSPNPMGDGYTF
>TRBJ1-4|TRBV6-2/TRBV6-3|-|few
TGTGCCAGCAGTTACGACACGACAACTAATGAAAAACTGTTTTTT
CASSYDTTTNEKLFF
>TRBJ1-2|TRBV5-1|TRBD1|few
TGCGCCAGCAGCCCGGGACAGGAGCACTATGGCTACACCTTC
CASSPGQEHYGYTF
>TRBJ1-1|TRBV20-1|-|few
TGCAGTGCTGCCGGGGAAGGCCGGGGTAGCACTGAAGCTTTCTTT
CSAAGEGRGSTEAFF
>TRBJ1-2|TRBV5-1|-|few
TGCGCCAGCAGCTTGCCACAGGGATCAGGTGGCTACACCTTC
CASSLPQGSGGYTF
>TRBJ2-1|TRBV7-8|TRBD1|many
TGTGCCAGCCAGACAGGGGTTGGCCCAATGTACAATGAGCAGTTCTTC
CASQTGVGPMYNEQFF
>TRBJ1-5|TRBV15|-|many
TGTGCCACCAGCAGGACGGAATATAGCAATCAGCCCCAGCATTTT
CATSRTEYSNQPQHF
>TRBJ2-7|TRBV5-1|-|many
TGCGCCAGCAGCGATCCCGGACAGAACTACGAGCAGTACTTC
CASSDPGQNYEQYF
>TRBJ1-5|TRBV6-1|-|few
TGTGCCAGCAGACCCGGGACTCGCTTCGGCAATCAGCCCCAGCATTTT
CASRPGTRFGNQPQHF
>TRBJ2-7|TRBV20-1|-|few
TGCAGTGCTAGTCAGGGTGGCTACGAGCAGTACTTC
CSASQGGYEQYF
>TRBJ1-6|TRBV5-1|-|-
TGCGCCAGCAGTACTAACACGGAGCCGGGGGATTCACCCCTCCACTTT
CASSTNTEPGDSPLHF
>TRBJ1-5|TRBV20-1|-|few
TGCAGTGCTATAAGGACACCGGGCAATCAGCCCCAGCATTTT
CSAIRTPGNQPQHF
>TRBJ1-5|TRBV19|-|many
TGTGCCAGTAGTATGGGCGGGTGGAACAATCAGCCCCAGCATTTT
CASSMGGWNNQPQHF
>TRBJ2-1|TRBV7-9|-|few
TGTGCCAGCAGTTCGACGCTCACGGGGGCCGAGTTCAATGAGCAGTTCTTC
CASSSTLTGAEFNEQFF
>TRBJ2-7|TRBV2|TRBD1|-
TGTGCCAGCAGCGATACCGGGACAGGGGCTTCCGAGCAGTACTTC
CASSDTGTGASEQYF